This entry is about one T cell receptor beta chain. The entry originates in a study of T cell repertoires in cytomegalovirus infection. In TCRdb, the reads were re-called with MiXCR into one record per CDR3 protein. The sample has approximately 630,000 distinct CDR3 sequences; more than 20% are singletons. This CDR3 has 15 amino acids. Germline V gene data show CDR1 as MNHEY and CDR2 as SVGEGT. Trimming took off 7 bases at V and 2 bases at J, with 17 bases between the two ends. V is TRBV6-2 or TRBV6-3 and J is TRBJ2-5; possible D gene TRBD1, 5 bases. The clonotype comes from a human donor in good health (CMV status not recorded). Some clones in this sample may be carry-over from other donors' samples. Sample: CD8+ T cells from PBMCs. The CDR3 protein is CASTLYGHHQETQYF. The CDR3, as DNA: TGTGCCAGCACCCTGTACGGACACCATCAAGAGACCCAGTACTTC.